This T cell receptor (beta chain) was identified in a study of T cell responses to AZD1222 COVID-19 vaccine. General study findings and limits: Baseline testing showed seropositivity in only five or six AZD1222 recipients. Following two doses of AZD1222, Spike-specific TCR breadth and depth rose.

The length of the CDR3 is 15 residues. Germline V lookup: CDR1 MNHEY, CDR2 SVGAGI. The germline V and J ends were trimmed by 4 bases and 6 bases, with 13 bases remaining between them. Of note for this clone: Its target is not known.

The table came from immunoSEQ multiplex PCR; TCRdb's copy has only in-frame clones and leaves some out. The sample lists about 160,000 clones, about nine tenths occurring once. Source: peripheral blood, taken 28 days after the second AZD1222 dose. The receptor was isolated from an adult who received the AZD1222 COVID-19 vaccine. The rearrangement links TRBV6-5 to TRBJ1-6; possible D gene TRBD1, 6 bases. The CDR3: CASSSQGAGNSPLHF. The CDR3 DNA is TGTGCCAGCAGTTCACAGGGTGCGGGTAATTCACCCCTCCACTTT.